This T cell receptor (beta chain) was documented in a study of T cells in Graves' hyperthyroidism and ophthalmopathy. The study, taken as a whole, reports: Most expanded thyroid clonotypes above 0.001 also appeared in blood. Stable hyperthyroidism was separated from ophthalmopathy by a model based on 13 V-J features.

PBMCs came from less than 11 ml fresh peripheral blood. This clonotype was seen a handful of times. Antigen specificity is unknown. The germline V gene encodes CDR1 SGHAT and CDR2 FQNNGV. Trimming stripped 6 bases from V and 0 bases from J, with 13 bases between. There are 15 residues in the CDR3. TCR beta CDR3 regions were amplified from RNA transcripts. An initial round of RT-PCR targeting the TCR CDR3 relied on the HTBI primer set. TCRdb re-derived calls from the multiplex PCR reads in MiXCR, one entry per CDR3 protein. The repertoire consists of about 400,000 distinct CDR3 sequences, with roughly 13% occurring once and the leading ten covering more than 4.5%.

This TCR was sampled from a woman aged 18-29 years with Graves' hyperthyroidism. The sequenced sample consisted of blood. This chain connects TRBV11-2 to TRBJ2-3; D might be TRBD2 (6 bases). The CDR3 nucleotides are TGTGCCAGCAGTTGGGGGGTCGCTAGCACAGATACGCAGTATTTT. Protein product: CASSWGVASTDTQYF.